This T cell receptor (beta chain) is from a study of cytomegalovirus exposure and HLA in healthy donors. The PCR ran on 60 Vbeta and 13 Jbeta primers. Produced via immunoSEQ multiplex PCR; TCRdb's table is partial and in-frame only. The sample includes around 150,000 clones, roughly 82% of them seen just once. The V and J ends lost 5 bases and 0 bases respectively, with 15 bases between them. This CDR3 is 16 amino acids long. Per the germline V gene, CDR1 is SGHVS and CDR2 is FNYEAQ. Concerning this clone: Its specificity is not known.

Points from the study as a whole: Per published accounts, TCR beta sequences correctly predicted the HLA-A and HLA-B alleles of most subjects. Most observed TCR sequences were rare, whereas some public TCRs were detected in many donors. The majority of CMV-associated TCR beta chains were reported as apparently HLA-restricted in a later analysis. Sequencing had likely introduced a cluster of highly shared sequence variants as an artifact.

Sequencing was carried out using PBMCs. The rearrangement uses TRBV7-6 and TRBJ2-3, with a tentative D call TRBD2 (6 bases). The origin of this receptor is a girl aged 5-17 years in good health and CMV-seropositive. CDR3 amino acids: CASSPRLGSSTDTQYF. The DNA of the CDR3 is TGTGCCAGCAGCCCGCGACTAGGTTCTAGCACAGATACGCAGTATTTT.